What follows describes a single T cell receptor (beta chain). Its antigen is unidentified. This entry belongs to a study of T cells after yellow fever vaccination. Looking at the study overall: Each low-cell-number fraction was prepared by means of SMART-Seq v4 Ultra Low Input. Study-level findings and limits: Among primary-vaccination clones, most reappeared after the booster, at 95% to 96% for CD4 and 85% to 90% for CD8. Only a small proportion of the clonotypes turned up in both the CD4 and the CD8 compartments, likely arising from convergent recombination.

As TCR cDNA was made by 5'RACE template switching, a universal primer site and UMIs were added. TCRdb reanalysed the 5' RACE reads using MiXCR and keeps one entry per CDR3 protein. The sample carries more than 250,000 distinct CDR3 sequences, 6.8% recorded once. CDR3 size: 19 residues. V was pared by 6 bases and J by 2 bases, with 15 bases of the junction left unmatched. The sample consisted of PBMCs, taken 45 days after the first yellow fever vaccination. The sequence derives from a man aged 18 to 29 who received the YFV17D yellow fever vaccine. The V call is TRBV12-3 or TRBV12-4, the J call TRBJ2-7, with 14 bases lining up with TRBD2. The CDR3 here is CASSNPTSGGAGSPYEQYF. CDR3 nucleotide sequence: TGTGCCAGCAGCAACCCGACTAGCGGGGGGGCCGGGTCCCCCTACGAGCAGTACTTC.